The 14 T cell receptor beta chains below all came from one sample that was sequenced in a study of metastatic and nonmetastatic thyroid tumors. Thyroid surgery took place with no prior treatment in any patient. TCRdb re-called the PCR reads via MiXCR. The sample has about 16,000 clones; approximately 32% are singletons. The sequencing sample was made of tumor tissue. These receptors all stem from a male donor with papillary thyroid cancer or a benign thyroid nodule (not recorded which). Some clones in this sample may be carry-over from other donors' samples.

The V call is TRBV6-1, the J call TRBJ2-5; 9 bases line up with TRBD2. Germline loops: CDR1 MNHNS, CDR2 SASEGT. Unmatched junction bases numbered 10, after V lost 6 bases and J lost 8 bases. The CDR3 is 14 residues long. The CDR3, as DNA: TGTGCCAGCAGCACGCCGGCTAGCGGGGATACCCAGTACTTC. This translates into CASSTPASGDTQYF.

This clone was picked up many times. The genes are TRBV11-1 and TRBJ2-6; the D gene is possibly TRBD1 (5 bases). The germline V gene has CDR1 SGHAT and CDR2 FQDESV (reference sequence). There are 17 residues in the CDR3. With 5 bases removed from V and 2 bases from J, the gap between germline ends came to 16 bases. The CDR3 here is CASSTTGNPTGANVLTF. The CDR3, as DNA: TGTGCCAGCAGCACCACAGGAAATCCGACTGGGGCCAACGTCCTGACTTTC.

This chain connects TRBV6-2 or TRBV6-3 to TRBJ1-1, with a weak D call TRBD1 (5 bases). This CDR3 is 14 amino acids long. V lost 5 bases to trimming and J lost 3 bases, with 13 bases between them. The V gene's germline CDR1 is MNHEY and CDR2 SVGEGT. Here the CDR3 DNA reads TGTGCCAGCAGTCACGGGGGAACGCACACTGAAGCTTTCTTT. Its translation: CASSHGGTHTEAFF.

In this sample, this clone turned up many times. This rearrangement joins TRBV7-2 to TRBJ1-3; D possibly corresponds to TRBD1 (5 bases). V lost 1 base, J lost 0 bases, and 7 bases lay in between. The CDR3 runs 15 residues. Germline values: CDR1 SGHTA, CDR2 FQGNSA. The CDR3 region has the DNA TGTGCCAGCAGCTTAGACAGGTCCTCTGGAAACACCATATATTTT. Translating gives CASSLDRSSGNTIYF.

This clone was recorded at least ten times. The rearrangement links TRBV7-2 to TRBJ2-4; D remains ambiguous. The length of the CDR3 is 12 residues. Trimming removed 6 bases at V and 3 bases at J, with 6 bases between. Germline CDR1 is SGHTA and CDR2 is FQGNSA. CDR3: CASSQNKNIQYF. The CDR3 coding sequence is TGTGCCAGCAGTCAGAACAAAAACATTCAGTACTTC.

Relative to its sample, this clone is medium-sized. The V and J genes are TRBV10-3 and TRBJ2-2, with D tentatively TRBD1 or TRBD2 (6 bases each). The germline gives CDR1 ENHRY, CDR2 SYGVKD. With 10 bases removed from V and 4 bases from J, the gap between germline ends came to 13 bases. The CDR3 covers 13 residues. The CDR3 DNA reads as TGTGCCACCCAGGGGCGGGGCACCGGGGAGCTGTTTTTT. It yields the protein CATQGRGTGELFF.

This clone was observed many times. This chain connects TRBV20-1 to TRBJ2-7; the D call may be TRBD1 or TRBD2 (5 bases each). Germline V gene sequence: CDR1 DFQATT, CDR2 SNEGSKA (reference sequence). Trimming took off 4 bases at V and 0 bases at J, with 13 bases between the two ends. There are 14 residues in the CDR3. CDR3 DNA sequence: TGCAGTGCTAAAGGGACGCTGAGCTCCTACGAGCAGTACTTC. The encoded protein is CSAKGTLSSYEQYF.

This clone has ten or more counts. This sequence joins TRBV29-1 and TRBJ2-7, with 10 bases aligning to TRBD1. This CDR3 is built from 12 residues. Per the germline V gene, CDR1 is SQVTM and CDR2 is ANQGSEA. The V gene end was trimmed by 7 bases and the J gene end by 4 bases; junction bases not matched to a gene: 4. Written as DNA, the CDR3 is TGCAGCGGGGGACAGGGGATATACGAGCAGTACTTC. Translating gives CSGGQGIYEQYF.

This clone is judged medium-sized. The chain has TRBV27 and TRBJ2-4, with 10 bases matching TRBD1. J gave up 7 bases and V 8 bases, and 11 bases lay outside the gene matches. CDR3 length: 15 residues. Germline CDR1 is MNHEY and CDR2 is SMNVEV (reference sequence). The DNA for the CDR3 is TGTGCCAGCGGGTTACCGGGACAGGGGTGGAACATTCAGTACTTC. Its protein product is CASGLPGQGWNIQYF.

This clone occurred a few times. The rearrangement joins TRBV6-1 to TRBJ1-1, with unresolved D. Per germline, CDR1 MNHNS and CDR2 SASEGT. The length of the CDR3 is 14 residues. Trimming stripped 1 base from V and 1 base from J, with 7 bases between. CDR3 loop: CASSEVSKNTEAFF. In nucleotides, the CDR3 is TGTGCCAGCAGTGAAGTGTCCAAGAACACTGAAGCTTTCTTT.

V usage is TRBV3-1 and J usage is TRBJ2-7; perhaps D is TRBD1 or TRBD2 (5 bases each). The CDR3 sequence is 14 residues long. Trimming left V 6 bases short and J 5 bases short, with 17 bases between. Germline CDR1 and CDR2: LGHDT and YNNKEL (reference sequence). The CDR3 loop reads CASSQQTVSDEQYF. The CDR3 region has the DNA TGTGCCAGCAGTCAGCAGACAGTTAGCGACGAGCAGTACTTC.

This clone has more than one count but fewer than ten. This chain connects TRBV5-4 to TRBJ2-5; D is undetermined. CDR3 length: 16 residues. V lost 0 bases, J lost 5 bases, and 17 bases lay in between. Germline V gene sequence: CDR1 SGHNT, CDR2 YYREEE (reference sequence). CDR3: CASSLDGNTFLETQYF. The CDR3 DNA follows: TGTGCCAGCAGCTTGGATGGAAATACATTCCTTGAGACCCAGTACTTC.

In this sample, this clone turned up many times. This may be a read error: a much more frequent sequence differs by one nucleotide. This chain uses TRBV9 with TRBJ2-5, with 8 bases identical to TRBD1. The CDR3 extends over 14 amino acids. The germline V gene has CDR1 SGDLS and CDR2 YYNGEE. This CDR3 is CARSRDRGWETQYF. The DNA for the CDR3 is TGTGCCCGCAGTCGAGACAGGGGATGGGAGACCCAGTACTTC.

Many counts were recorded for this clone. The chain links TRBV6-1 to TRBJ1-6, with TRBD1 matching 11 bases. This CDR3 spans 14 amino acids. Germline V gene sequence: CDR1 MNHNS, CDR2 SASEGT. With V trimmed by 6 bases and J by 10 bases, 5 bases remained unmatched. The CDR3: CASSLGTGGSPLHF. The DNA for the CDR3 is TGTGCCAGCAGCCTCGGGACAGGGGGATCACCCCTCCACTTT.